Shown below are 18 T cell receptor beta chains from a single sample sequenced in a study of cytomegalovirus exposure and HLA in healthy donors. In the PCR, 60 Vbeta and 13 Jbeta primers were used. The data were produced by immunoSEQ multiplex PCR, yet TCRdb's version contains in-frame clones alone and is incomplete. The sample yields roughly 150,000 clones, 60% to 80% seen once. The sequenced material came from PBMCs. The receptors stem from a woman aged 40 to 50 in good health and CMV-seronegative.

This clone came up a few times. The chain recombines TRBV5-4 with TRBJ1-5, with 8 bases matching TRBD1. This CDR3 spans 15 amino acids. Germline V gene data show CDR1 as SGHNT and CDR2 as YYREEE (reference sequence). V trimming: 4 bases; J trimming: 3 bases; junction bases outside the gene matches: 6. This CDR3 reads CASSLDRAPNQPQHF. For the CDR3, the DNA is TGTGCCAGCAGCCTGGACAGGGCCCCCAATCAGCCCCAGCATTTT. Drawing the rest from reference TRBV5-4 and TRBJ1-5, the complete variable domain is ETGVTQSPTHLIKTRGQQVTLRCSSQSGHNTVSWYQQALGQGPQFIFQYYREEENGRGNFPPRFSGLQFPNYSSELNVNALELDDSALYLCASSLDRAPNQPQHFGDGTRLSIL.

The rearrangement uses TRBV7-3 and TRBJ2-5, with a tentative D call TRBD2 (5 bases). Trimming shortened V by 0 bases and J by 3 bases, and 11 bases separated the two germline ends. This CDR3 comprises 15 residues. CDR1 is SGHTA and CDR2 is FQGTGA in the germline V gene. CDR3 sequence: CASSLTLGGKETQYF. CDR3 bases: TGTGCCAGCAGCTTAACATTAGGAGGAAAAGAGACCCAGTACTTC.

The V call is TRBV7-6, the J call TRBJ2-7, with a weak D call TRBD1 (6 bases). The CDR3 consists of 14 residues. V was clipped by 3 bases and J by 2 bases, with 11 bases between them. Germline V gene lookup returns CDR1 SGHVS and CDR2 FNYEAQ. The CDR3 sequence: CASSFRTGTYEQYF. CDR3 in DNA: TGTGCCAGCAGCTTTAGAACAGGGACCTACGAGCAGTACTTC.

This sequence joins TRBV18 and TRBJ2-5, with a tentative D call TRBD1 (5 bases). Trimming left V 3 bases short and J 5 bases short, with 10 bases between. This CDR3 comprises 13 residues. From germline, CDR1 is KGHSH and CDR2 LQKENI. CDR3 protein: CASSPQGAETQYF. In DNA form, the CDR3 reads TGTGCCAGCTCACCTCAGGGCGCGGAGACCCAGTACTTC.

This CDR3 reads CSVWDRHTEAFF. DNA for the CDR3: TGCAGCGTTTGGGACAGGCACACTGAAGCTTTCTTT. This chain joins TRBV29-1 and TRBJ1-1; TRBD1 matches 8 bases. Unmatched junction bases numbered 2, after V lost 5 bases and J lost 3 bases. The CDR3 spans 12 residues. Germline CDR1 is SQVTM and CDR2 is ANQGSEA. Filled out from reference TRBV29-1 and TRBJ1-1, the complete variable domain reads SAVISQKPSRDICQRGTSLTIQCQVDSQVTMMFWYRQQPGQSLTLIATANQGSEATYESGFVIDKFPISRPNLTFSTLTVSNMSPEDSSIYLCSVWDRHTEAFFGQGTRLTVV.

This clone was detected once. The chain employs TRBV11-1 and TRBJ2-7; 12 bases agree with TRBD1. With 8 bases clipped from V and 7 bases from J, the junction kept 6 bases outside the gene matches. The CDR3 consists of 13 residues. The V gene's germline CDR1 is SGHAT and CDR2 FQDESV (reference sequence). The CDR3: CASRDRGQREQYF. The CDR3 DNA reads as TGTGCCAGCCGGGACAGGGGGCAGAGAGAGCAGTACTTC.

The chain couples TRBV27 to TRBJ1-1; 9 positions match TRBD1. The CDR3 has 14 residues. With 5 bases clipped from V and 5 bases from J, the junction kept 6 bases outside the gene matches. CDR1 MNHEY and CDR2 SMNVEV come from the germline V gene (reference sequence). CDR3 residues: CASSIQGAGTEAFF. The CDR3 DNA reads TGTGCCAGCAGTATACAGGGGGCAGGGACTGAAGCTTTCTTT.

The V and J genes are TRBV7-2 and TRBJ1-6; 12 nucleotides agree with TRBD1. The CDR3 spans 18 residues. Germline trimming cut 5 bases from V and 6 bases from J; bases unmatched to any gene: 11. Germline CDR1 is SGHTA and CDR2 is FQGNSA. This chain's CDR3 is CASSPRGQGAMSNSPLHF. The CDR3 nucleotides read TGTGCCAGCAGCCCGAGGGGACAGGGGGCGATGAGTAATTCACCCCTCCACTTT.

As to this clone: The identical CDR3 is also encoded by other nucleotide sequences in the sample. J is TRBJ2-1 and V is TRBV5-4, with 10 bases lining up with TRBD1. V lost 0 bases, J lost 4 bases, and 1 base stayed unmatched. This CDR3 spans 15 amino acids. Germline loops: CDR1 SGHNT, CDR2 YYREEE (reference sequence). The CDR3 region has the DNA TGTGCCAGCAGCTTGGGGACAGGGGGTTACAATGAGCAGTTCTTC. Its protein product is CASSLGTGGYNEQFF.

The V and J genes are TRBV7-8 and TRBJ1-2, with 10 positions matching TRBD1. Trimming removed 1 base from V and 4 bases from J; junction bases left unmatched: 6. The CDR3 runs 16 residues. From germline, CDR1 is SGHVS and CDR2 FQNEAQ. CDR3 DNA sequence: TGTGCCAGCAGCTTAGACATGACAGGGGGCAGCTATGGCTACACCTTC. Residues: CASSLDMTGGSYGYTF.

The CDR3 nucleotides read TGTGCCAGCAGTTACTCTGCGGGGACAGATACGCAGTATTTT. Amino acid sequence: CASSYSAGTDTQYF. The chain has TRBV6-5 and TRBJ2-3; maybe TRBD2 (6 bases). Trimming removed 0 bases from V and 3 bases from J, with 7 bases in between. Germline V lookup: CDR1 MNHEY, CDR2 SVGAGI. The CDR3 is made up of 14 amino acids.

V and J are TRBV27 and TRBJ2-4; 9 nucleotides align to TRBD2. There are 18 residues in the CDR3. From germline, CDR1 is MNHEY and CDR2 SMNVEV (reference sequence). V lost 2 bases and J lost 7; bases outside the gene matches: 15. The CDR3 loop reads CASSLLGVSGSNRNIQYF. Written as DNA, the CDR3 is TGTGCCAGCAGTTTACTAGGGGTTAGCGGGAGTAATAGGAACATTCAGTACTTC.

This clone was seen a few times. This rearrangement joins TRBV18 to TRBJ1-4; 8 bases agree with TRBD1. The CDR3 sequence is 15 residues long. The V segment lost 2 bases and the J segment 7 bases; nucleotides outside the gene matches: 6. CDR1 is KGHSH, CDR2 LQKENI, per germline. The CDR3 region is CASSPSGGEGEKLFF. In DNA, the CDR3 is TGTGCCAGCTCACCATCAGGGGGCGAGGGTGAAAAACTGTTTTTT.

The V and J genes are TRBV7-2 and TRBJ1-5; TRBD1 matches 7 bases. The CDR3 has 15 residues. CDR1 is SGHTA, CDR2 FQGNSA, per germline. J was trimmed by 4 bases and V by 1 base; bases with no gene match: 4. Here the CDR3 DNA reads TGTGCCAGCAGCTTAGGAGGGGGCCAGAATCAGCCCCAGCATTTT. It yields the protein CASSLGGGQNQPQHF. The entire variable domain, with the rest obtained from reference TRBV7-2 and TRBJ1-5, is as follows: GAGVSQSPSNKVTEKGKDVELRCDPISGHTALYWYRQSLGQGLEFLIYFQGNSAPDKSGLPSDRFSAERTGGSVSTLTIQRTQQEDSAVYLCASSLGGGQNQPQHFGDGTRLSIL.

The chain combines TRBV7-9 with TRBJ2-1, with TRBD1 matching 11 bases. CDR1 is SEHNR, CDR2 FQNEAQ, per germline (reference sequence). V shed 10 bases, J shed 8 bases, and the junction held 10 bases outside the gene matches. The CDR3 consists of 14 residues. The CDR3 DNA follows: TGTGCCATTCGGGCGGGGACAGGGGGTGATGAGCAGTTCTTC. Amino acids: CAIRAGTGGDEQFF.

In this sample, this clone turned up a few times. The CDR3 sequence: CAGRESGVGREQYF. CDR3 DNA sequence: TGTGCCGGCCGGGAAAGCGGGGTTGGCCGCGAGCAGTACTTC. This chain connects TRBV6-1 to TRBJ2-7, with 7 positions matching TRBD2. After removal of 11 bases from V and 6 bases from J, the junction contained 16 bases not matched to a gene. Germline V CDR1 and CDR2: MNHNS, SASEGT. This CDR3 spans 14 amino acids.

This rearrangement joins TRBV25-1 to TRBJ1-3; D gene uncertain. The germline V and J ends were trimmed by 3 bases and 0 bases, with 9 bases remaining between them. Germline V gene data show CDR1 as MGHDK and CDR2 as SYGVNS. This CDR3 has 15 amino acids. CDR3 sequence reads: CASSEPGSSGNTIYF. The CDR3 DNA follows: TGTGCCAGCAGTGAGCCCGGGAGCTCTGGAAACACCATATATTTT.

V usage is TRBV7-2 and J usage is TRBJ2-7; 9 bases map to TRBD2. The germline CDR1 and CDR2 sequences are SGHTA and FQGNSA. There are 15 residues in the CDR3. V shed 1 base, J shed 6 bases, and the junction held 7 bases outside the gene matches. The DNA of the CDR3 is TGTGCCAGCAGCTTAGTACTAGCGGGCGGATTCGAGCAGTACTTC. Protein sequence: CASSLVLAGGFEQYF. The full variable domain, with the rest looked up from reference TRBV7-2 and TRBJ2-7, is GAGVSQSPSNKVTEKGKDVELRCDPISGHTALYWYRQSLGQGLEFLIYFQGNSAPDKSGLPSDRFSAERTGGSVSTLTIQRTQQEDSAVYLCASSLVLAGGFEQYFGPGTRLTVT.